The 14 T cell receptor beta chains in this list originate from one sample, sequenced in a study of CD8+ T cells in alopecia areata. As the sequencing template, cDNA was produced by extracting RNA and reverse transcribing it. Using immunoSEQ multiplex PCR, the repertoire was profiled, and TCRdb retains in-frame clones only, with some absent. Here the sample spans about 90,000 clones, about 44% being singletons. Treatment indicated: oral pan-JAK inhibitor, 5-10 mg twice daily. The input for sequencing was CD8+ T cells sorted from blood, taken at week 24, from a patient treated with tofacitinib. All receptors derive from a human donor with alopecia areata.

The rearrangement links TRBV9 to TRBJ2-2; perhaps TRBD2 as D (6 bases). The V and J ends lost 2 bases and 6 bases respectively, with 14 bases between them. Germline assignment: CDR1 SGDLS and CDR2 YYNGEE. The CDR3 length is 15 residues. The CDR3, as DNA: TGTGCCAGCAGCGTCGACATACTAGCTGCCGGGGAGCTGTTTTTT. Translation gives CASSVDILAAGELFF.

The chain joins TRBV7-9 to TRBJ2-1; 8 bases match TRBD2. The CDR3 sequence is 19 residues long. From germline, CDR1 is SEHNR and CDR2 FQNEAQ (reference sequence). The J segment lost 4 bases and the V segment lost 4 bases, leaving 18 bases of the junction unmatched. Here the CDR3 reads CASSYRGSLLAGQYNEQFF. CDR3 DNA: TGTGCCAGCAGCTATAGGGGCTCCCTCCTAGCGGGCCAATACAATGAGCAGTTCTTC.

There are a few counts of this clone. The V and J genes are TRBV29-1 and TRBJ2-7, with 10 positions matching TRBD2. The V gene end was trimmed by 7 bases and the J gene end by 7 bases; junction bases not matched to a gene: 10. From germline, CDR1 is SQVTM and CDR2 ANQGSEA. The CDR3 length is 13 residues. The DNA of the CDR3 is TGCAGCGCCTGGACTAGCGGAGCGGAGGAGCAGTACTTC. It yields the protein CSAWTSGAEEQYF.

The rearrangement links TRBV7-6 to TRBJ2-5; TRBD1 is a possible D gene (7 bases). The CDR3 is 15 amino acids. CDR1 and CDR2 (germline): SGHVS, FNYEAQ. The V end was cut by 2 bases, the J end by 2 bases, with 12 bases between. In DNA, the CDR3 is TGTGCCAGCAGCTTATGGAGGGGGCAACAAGAGACCCAGTACTTC. Protein: CASSLWRGQQETQYF.

The chain uses TRBV25-1 and TRBJ2-7, with 9 nucleotides matching TRBD1. Germline V CDR1 and CDR2: MGHDK, SYGVNS. The CDR3 length is 15 residues. The V segment lost 3 bases and the J segment 2 bases; nucleotides outside the gene matches: 5. The CDR3 protein is CASSEIGQGTYEQYF. The CDR3 DNA is TGTGCCAGCAGTGAGATTGGACAGGGGACCTACGAGCAGTACTTC.

The chain carries TRBV9 and TRBJ2-2; unclear D gene. Germline CDR1 reads SGDLS; CDR2 reads YYNGEE. This CDR3 is 12 amino acids long. Trimming removed 3 bases at V and 7 bases at J, with 7 bases between. In DNA form, the CDR3 reads TGTGCCAGCAGCGGAGTGGGCGGGGAGCTGTTTTTT. This sequence encodes CASSGVGGELFF.

The rearrangement links TRBV2 to TRBJ1-5; D is uncertain. The CDR3 loop spans 14 amino acids. CDR1 SNHLY and CDR2 FYNNEI come from the germline V gene. The germline V and J ends were trimmed by 3 bases and 0 bases, with 6 bases remaining between them. CDR3 nucleotide sequence: TGTGCCAGCAGTGACGACGATAGCAATCAGCCCCAGCATTTT. Protein product: CASSDDDSNQPQHF.

The table lists this clone with a count of one. This sequence joins TRBV6-4 and TRBJ2-1; TRBD2 agrees at 12 bases. CDR3 size: 15 residues. V gave up 6 bases and J gave up 7 bases; unmatched junction bases: 7. Per germline, CDR1 MRHNA and CDR2 SNTAGT. CDR3: CASSGTSGGLNEQFF. As DNA, the CDR3 is TGTGCCAGCAGCGGTACTAGCGGGGGGTTGAATGAGCAGTTCTTC.

This sequence joins TRBV11-2 and TRBJ1-4, with D tentatively TRBD1 (6 bases). Trimming removed 0 bases from V and 6 bases from J, with 14 bases in between. Germline assignment: CDR1 SGHAT and CDR2 FQNNGV. CDR3 length: 16 residues. CDR3 residues: CASSLDSRGSDEKLFF. As DNA, the CDR3 is TGTGCCAGCAGCTTAGATTCGAGGGGGAGTGATGAAAAACTGTTTTTT.

This clone was found many times. The gene calls are TRBV6-6 and TRBJ2-1; TRBD1 or TRBD2 may be the D gene (6 bases each). V was clipped by 7 bases and J by 8 bases, with 18 bases between them. CDR1 and CDR2 from the germline V gene are MNHNY and SVGAGI (reference sequence). There are 14 residues in the CDR3. In DNA form, the CDR3 reads TGTGCCAGCACACGGGGGCGCATAATCGATGAGCAGTTCTTC. Protein product: CASTRGRIIDEQFF.

This clone has just a few counts. The chain joins TRBV7-2 to TRBJ2-1; no clear D. The CDR3 sequence is 14 residues long. From germline, CDR1 is SGHTA and CDR2 FQGNSA. Trimming took off 0 bases at V and 10 bases at J, with 13 bases between the two ends. The CDR3 nucleotides read TGTGCCAGCAGCTTAGCGTACCCGCTTCAGGAGCAGTTCTTC. This sequence encodes CASSLAYPLQEQFF.

A few counts support this clone. The chain's CDR3 is CASSLERGANYGYTF. DNA of the CDR3: TGTGCCAGCAGCTTAGAGCGGGGAGCTAACTATGGCTACACCTTC. This chain joins TRBV7-2 and TRBJ1-2; D gene ambiguous. Germline V lookup: CDR1 SGHTA, CDR2 FQGNSA. Trimming shortened V by 1 base and J by 0 bases, and 9 bases separated the two germline ends. This CDR3 is built from 15 residues.

The chain uses TRBV11-2 and TRBJ2-7, with a weak D call TRBD2 (5 bases). Germline V CDR1 and CDR2: SGHAT, FQNNGV. The CDR3 totals 14 residues. V was trimmed by 0 bases and J by 6 bases, leaving 12 bases between them. The CDR3 region is CASSLEASTGEQYF. In DNA, the CDR3 is TGTGCCAGCAGCTTAGAAGCTAGCACCGGCGAGCAGTACTTC. Filled out from reference TRBV11-2 and TRBJ2-7, the complete variable domain reads EAGVAQSPRYKIIEKRQSVAFWCNPISGHATLYWYQQILGQGPKLLIQFQNNGVVDDSQLPKDRFSAERLKGVDSTLKIQPAKLEDSAVYLCASSLEASTGEQYFGPGTRLTVT.

This clone was observed a handful of times. The CDR3 loop is CASSAGQGVNYGYTF. CDR3 DNA: TGCGCCAGCAGCGCGGGACAGGGGGTTAACTATGGCTACACCTTC. The V and J genes are TRBV5-1 and TRBJ1-2; 11 bases agree with TRBD1. Germline-derived CDR1 and CDR2 are SGHRS and YFSETQ. Trimming took 4 bases from V and 1 from J; bases not matched to a gene: 3. The CDR3 runs to 15 residues.